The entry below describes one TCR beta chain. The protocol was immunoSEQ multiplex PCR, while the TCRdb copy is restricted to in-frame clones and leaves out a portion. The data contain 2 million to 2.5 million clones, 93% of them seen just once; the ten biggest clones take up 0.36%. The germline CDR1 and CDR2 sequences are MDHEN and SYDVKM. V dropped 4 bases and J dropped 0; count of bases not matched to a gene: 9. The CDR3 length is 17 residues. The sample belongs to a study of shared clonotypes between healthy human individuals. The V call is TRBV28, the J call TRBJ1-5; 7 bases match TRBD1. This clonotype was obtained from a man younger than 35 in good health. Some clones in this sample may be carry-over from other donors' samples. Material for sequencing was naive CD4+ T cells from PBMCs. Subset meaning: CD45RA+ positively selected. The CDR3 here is CASSWAFGQDSNQPQHF. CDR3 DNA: TGTGCCAGCAGTTGGGCCTTCGGACAGGATAGCAATCAGCCCCAGCATTTT.